The present T cell receptor beta chain was sequenced within a study of CD8+CD57+ T cells in acquired aplastic anemia. Study background: DNA from sorted CD4+ and CD8+ cells averaged roughly 3.2 ug. Notes on the study in general: Comparison of patients with controls identified about 30 shared CD8+ CDR3 sequences.

V lost 4 bases to trimming and J lost 5 bases; unmatched junction nucleotides: 11. The CDR3 contains 14 residues. The germline V gene encodes CDR1 DFQATT and CDR2 SNEGSKA (reference sequence). This clonotype was seen ten or more times. The antigen is unknown. Profiling of TCR beta VDJ combinations and CDR3 sequences used genomic DNA as template. MiXCR, applied by TCRdb to the reads, yields one record per CDR3 protein. Here the sample spans 150,000 to 200,000 distinct CDR3 sequences, around half being singletons. Patients who underwent sequencing had shown CD8+CD57+ cell expansion by flow cytometry. This TCR came from a human donor with aplastic anemia. J is TRBJ2-7 and V is TRBV20-1, with 7 bases aligning to TRBD1. Sequencing input: sorted CD4+, CD8+, or CD8+CD57+ T cells (not recorded which) from PBMCs. The CDR3 nucleotides read TGCAGTGCTACCGACCCCCTGACAGGGAACGAGCAGTACTTC. Its protein is CSATDPLTGNEQYF.